This T cell receptor (beta chain) was found in a study of CD4 T cells in relation to SARS-CoV-2 and coronaviruses. In the study overall: PBMCs were cultured with antigen for roughly 11 days before TCR beta sequencing. The restricting HLA molecule for shared crossreactive spike epitopes was mapped. Convalescent patients had median age roughly 38 years, range about 21 to 72.

The CDR3 has 16 amino acids. The germline CDR1 and CDR2 sequences are LNHDA and SQIVND (reference sequence). Between the trimmed V and J ends, which lost 4 bases and 3 bases, there was a span of 19 bases. Sequencing used immunoSEQ multiplex PCR; TCRdb keeps in-frame clones, though not all of them. This sample has some 37,000 clones, with about three quarters found just once. With respect to this clone: Its antigen remains unidentified.

The sequence derives from an adult with COVID-19. Sequencing input: memory CD4+ T cells from PBMCs, cultured in vitro. The chain links TRBV19 to TRBJ2-7; D might be TRBD2 (5 bases). The CDR3 nucleotides read TGTGCCAGTAGTAGATCCCCAGCGGTCGAGAGCTACGAGCAGTACTTC. Its translation: CASSRSPAVESYEQYF.